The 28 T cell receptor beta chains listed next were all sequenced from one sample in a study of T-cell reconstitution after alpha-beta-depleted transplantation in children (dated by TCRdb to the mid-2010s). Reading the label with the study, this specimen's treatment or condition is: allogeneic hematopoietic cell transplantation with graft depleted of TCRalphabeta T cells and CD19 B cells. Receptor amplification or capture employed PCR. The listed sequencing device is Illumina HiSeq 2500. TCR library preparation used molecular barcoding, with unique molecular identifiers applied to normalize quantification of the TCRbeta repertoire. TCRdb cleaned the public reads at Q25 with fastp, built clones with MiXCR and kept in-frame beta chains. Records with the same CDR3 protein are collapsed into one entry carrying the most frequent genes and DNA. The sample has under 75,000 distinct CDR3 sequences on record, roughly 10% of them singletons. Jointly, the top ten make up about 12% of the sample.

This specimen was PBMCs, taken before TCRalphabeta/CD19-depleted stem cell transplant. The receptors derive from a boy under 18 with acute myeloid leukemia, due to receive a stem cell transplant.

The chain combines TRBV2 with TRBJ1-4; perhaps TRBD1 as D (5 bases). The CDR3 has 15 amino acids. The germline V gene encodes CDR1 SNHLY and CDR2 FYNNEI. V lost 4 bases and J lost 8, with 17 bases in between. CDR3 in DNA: TGTGCCAGCAGTGCAAGAGACAGAACTTGGGAAAAACTGTTTTTT. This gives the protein CASSARDRTWEKLFF.

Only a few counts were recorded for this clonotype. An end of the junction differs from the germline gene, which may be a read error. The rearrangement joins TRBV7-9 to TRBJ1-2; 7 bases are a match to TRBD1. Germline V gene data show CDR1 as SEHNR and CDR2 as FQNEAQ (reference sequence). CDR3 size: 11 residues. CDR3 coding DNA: TGTGCCACCAAACCGGGACAGAAGTTCTCCTTC. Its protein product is CATKPGQKFSF.

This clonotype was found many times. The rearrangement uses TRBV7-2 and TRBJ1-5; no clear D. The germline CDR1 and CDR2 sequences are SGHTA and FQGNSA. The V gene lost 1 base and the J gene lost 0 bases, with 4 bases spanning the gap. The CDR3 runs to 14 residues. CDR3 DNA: TGTGCCAGCAGCTTAGATTATAGCAATCAGCCCCAGCATTTT. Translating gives CASSLDYSNQPQHF.

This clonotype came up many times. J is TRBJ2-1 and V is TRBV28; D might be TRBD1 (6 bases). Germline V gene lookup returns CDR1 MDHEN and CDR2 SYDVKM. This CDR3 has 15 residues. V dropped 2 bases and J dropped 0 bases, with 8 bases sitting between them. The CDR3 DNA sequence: TGTGCCAGCAGTTTACAACAGGGCTCCTACAATGAGCAGTTCTTC. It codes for CASSLQQGSYNEQFF.

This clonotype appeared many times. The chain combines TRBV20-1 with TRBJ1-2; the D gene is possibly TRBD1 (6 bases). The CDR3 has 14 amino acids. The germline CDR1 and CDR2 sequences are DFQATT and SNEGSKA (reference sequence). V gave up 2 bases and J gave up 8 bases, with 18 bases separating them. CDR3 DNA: TGCAGTGCTAGAATCCCGGGACACCAGGAAGGCTACACCTTC. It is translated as CSARIPGHQEGYTF.

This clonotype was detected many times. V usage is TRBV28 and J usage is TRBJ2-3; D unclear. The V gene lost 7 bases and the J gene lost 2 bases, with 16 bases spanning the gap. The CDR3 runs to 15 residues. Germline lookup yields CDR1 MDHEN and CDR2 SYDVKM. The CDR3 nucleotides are TGTGCCAGCACCCACCCGCGGCCTCTCACAGATACGCAGTATTTT. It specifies CASTHPRPLTDTQYF.

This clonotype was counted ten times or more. In nucleotides, the CDR3 is TGCAGTGCTACCCACCCCGGCGGAGCGGGTTTAGAGACCCAGTACTTC. This gives the protein CSATHPGGAGLETQYF. The rearrangement joins TRBV20-1 to TRBJ2-5; D may be TRBD2 (6 bases). CDR3 length: 16 residues. Germline values: CDR1 DFQATT, CDR2 SNEGSKA (reference sequence). V lost 4 bases, J lost 4 bases, and 22 bases lay in between.

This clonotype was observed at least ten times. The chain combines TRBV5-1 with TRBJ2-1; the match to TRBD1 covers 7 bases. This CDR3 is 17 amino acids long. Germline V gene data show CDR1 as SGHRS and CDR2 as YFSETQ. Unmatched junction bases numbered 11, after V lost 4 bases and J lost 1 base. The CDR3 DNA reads TGCGCCAGCAGCCCATTCGGACAGGCCCTTTCCTACAATGAGCAGTTCTTC. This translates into CASSPFGQALSYNEQFF.

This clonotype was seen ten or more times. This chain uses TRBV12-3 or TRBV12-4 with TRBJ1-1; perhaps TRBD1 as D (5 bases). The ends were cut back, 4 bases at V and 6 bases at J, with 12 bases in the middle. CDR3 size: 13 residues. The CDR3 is CASSSRGLSEAFF. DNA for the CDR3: TGTGCCAGCAGTTCCCGGGGACTATCTGAAGCTTTCTTT.

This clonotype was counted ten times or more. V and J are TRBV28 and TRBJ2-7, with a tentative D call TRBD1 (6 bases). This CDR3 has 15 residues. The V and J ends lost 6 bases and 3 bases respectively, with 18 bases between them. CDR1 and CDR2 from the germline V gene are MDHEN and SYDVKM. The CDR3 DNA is TGTGCCAGCAGCTCTCCTATGGGGGCCTACTACGAGCAGTACGTC. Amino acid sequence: CASSSPMGAYYEQYV.

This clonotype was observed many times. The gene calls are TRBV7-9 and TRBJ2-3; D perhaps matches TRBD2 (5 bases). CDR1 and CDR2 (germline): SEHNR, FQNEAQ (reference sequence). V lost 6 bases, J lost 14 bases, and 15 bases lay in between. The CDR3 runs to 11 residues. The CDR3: CASSWELVGYF. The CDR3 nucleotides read TGTGCCAGCAGTTGGGAACTAGTTGGGTATTTT. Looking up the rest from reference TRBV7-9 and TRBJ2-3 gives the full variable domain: DTGVSQNPRHKITKRGQNVTFRCDPISEHNRLYWYRQTLGQGPEFLTYFQNEAQLEKSRLLSDRFSAERPKGSFSTLEIQRTEQGDSAMYLCASSWELVGYFGPGTRLTVL.

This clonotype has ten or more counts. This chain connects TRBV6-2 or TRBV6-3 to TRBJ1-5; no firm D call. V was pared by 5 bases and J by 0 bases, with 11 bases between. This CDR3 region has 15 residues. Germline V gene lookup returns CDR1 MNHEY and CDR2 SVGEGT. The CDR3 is CASSRGADSNQPQHF. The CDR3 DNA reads TGTGCCAGCAGTCGCGGTGCGGATAGCAATCAGCCCCAGCATTTT.

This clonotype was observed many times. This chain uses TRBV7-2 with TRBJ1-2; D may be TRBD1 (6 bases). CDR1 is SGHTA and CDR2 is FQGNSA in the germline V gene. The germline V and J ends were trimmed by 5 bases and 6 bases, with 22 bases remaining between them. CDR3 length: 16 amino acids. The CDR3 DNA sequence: TGTGCCAGCAGCCTCCGCCCAGATAGGGGGACCCATGGCTACACCTTC. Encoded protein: CASSLRPDRGTHGYTF.

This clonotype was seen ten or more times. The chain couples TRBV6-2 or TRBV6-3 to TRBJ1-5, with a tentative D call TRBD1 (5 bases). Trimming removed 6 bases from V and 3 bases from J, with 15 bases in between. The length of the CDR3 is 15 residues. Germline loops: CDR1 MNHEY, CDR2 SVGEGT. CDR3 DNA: TGTGCCAGCAGGACAGAGGATGGGATCAATCAGCCCCAGCATTTT. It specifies CASRTEDGINQPQHF.

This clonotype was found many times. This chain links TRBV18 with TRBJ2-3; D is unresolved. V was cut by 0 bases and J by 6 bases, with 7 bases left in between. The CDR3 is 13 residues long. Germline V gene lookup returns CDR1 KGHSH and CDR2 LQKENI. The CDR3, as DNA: TGTGCCAGCTCACCACCGATAACTGATACGCAGTATTTT. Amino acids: CASSPPITDTQYF.

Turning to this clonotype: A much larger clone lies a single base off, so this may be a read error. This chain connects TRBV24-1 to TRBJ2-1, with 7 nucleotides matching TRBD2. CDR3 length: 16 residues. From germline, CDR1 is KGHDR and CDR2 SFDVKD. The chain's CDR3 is CATSDPRGEARNDQFF. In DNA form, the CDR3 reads TGTGCCACCAGTGACCCACGGGGGGAAGCTAGGAATGACCAGTTCTTC.

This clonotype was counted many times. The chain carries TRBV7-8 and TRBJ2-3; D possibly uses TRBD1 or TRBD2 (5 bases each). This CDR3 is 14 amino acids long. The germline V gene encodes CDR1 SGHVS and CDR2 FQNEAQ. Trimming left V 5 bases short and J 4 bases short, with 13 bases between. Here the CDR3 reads CASSNPGTADTQYF. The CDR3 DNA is TGTGCCAGCAGCAACCCTGGGACGGCAGATACGCAGTATTTT.

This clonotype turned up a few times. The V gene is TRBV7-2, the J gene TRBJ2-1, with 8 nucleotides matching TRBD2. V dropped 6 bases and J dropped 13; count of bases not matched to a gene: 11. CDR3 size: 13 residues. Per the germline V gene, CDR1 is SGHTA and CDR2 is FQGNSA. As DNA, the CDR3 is TGTGCCAGCAGAGGACTAGCCCGGAGCACTCAGTTCTTC. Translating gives CASRGLARSTQFF.

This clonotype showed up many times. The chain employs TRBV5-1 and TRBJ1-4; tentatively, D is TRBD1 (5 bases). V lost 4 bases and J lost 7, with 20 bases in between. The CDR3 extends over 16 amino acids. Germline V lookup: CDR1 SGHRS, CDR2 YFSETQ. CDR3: CASSTGDYSWGEKLFF. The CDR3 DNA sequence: TGCGCCAGCAGCACCGGGGACTACAGCTGGGGTGAAAAACTGTTTTTT.

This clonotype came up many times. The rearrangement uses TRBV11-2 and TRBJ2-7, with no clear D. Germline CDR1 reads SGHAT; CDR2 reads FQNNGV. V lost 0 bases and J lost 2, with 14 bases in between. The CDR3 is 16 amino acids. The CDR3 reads CASSLEKVLLPYEQYV. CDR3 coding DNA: TGTGCCAGCAGCTTAGAGAAGGTTCTCCTCCCCTACGAGCAGTACGTC.

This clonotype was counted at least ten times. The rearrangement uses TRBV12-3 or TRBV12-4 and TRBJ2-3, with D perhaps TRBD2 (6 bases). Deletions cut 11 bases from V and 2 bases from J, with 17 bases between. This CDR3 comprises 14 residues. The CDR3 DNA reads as TGTGCCCTGGGATCGGGAGTCTTCACAGATACGCAGTATTTT. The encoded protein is CALGSGVFTDTQYF.

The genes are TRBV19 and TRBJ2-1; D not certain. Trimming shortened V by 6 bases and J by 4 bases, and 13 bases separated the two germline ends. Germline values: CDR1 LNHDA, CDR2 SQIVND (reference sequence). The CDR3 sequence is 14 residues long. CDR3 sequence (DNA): TGTGCCAGTAGCCCCGCGATGGTTTACAATGAGCAGTTCTTC. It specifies CASSPAMVYNEQFF.

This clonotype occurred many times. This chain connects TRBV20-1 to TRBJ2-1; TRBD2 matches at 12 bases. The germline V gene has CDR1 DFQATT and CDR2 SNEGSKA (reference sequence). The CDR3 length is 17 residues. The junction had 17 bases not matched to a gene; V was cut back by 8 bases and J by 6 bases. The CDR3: CSTERLAGGPRGNEQFF. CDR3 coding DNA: TGCAGTACAGAAAGGCTAGCGGGAGGGCCTCGCGGCAATGAGCAGTTCTTC.

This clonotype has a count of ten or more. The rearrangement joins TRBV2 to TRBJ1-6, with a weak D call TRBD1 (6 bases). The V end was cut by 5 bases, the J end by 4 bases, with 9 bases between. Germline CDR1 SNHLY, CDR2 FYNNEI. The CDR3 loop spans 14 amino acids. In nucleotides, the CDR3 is TGTGCCAGCAGTTGGACAGTATATAATTCACCCCTCCACTTT. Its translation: CASSWTVYNSPLHF. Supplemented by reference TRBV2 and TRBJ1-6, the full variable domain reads EPEVTQTPSHQVTQMGQEVILRCVPISNHLYFYWYRQILGQKVEFLVSFYNNEISEKSEIFDDQFSVERPDGSNFTLKIRSTKLEDSAMYFCASSWTVYNSPLHFGNGTRLTVT.

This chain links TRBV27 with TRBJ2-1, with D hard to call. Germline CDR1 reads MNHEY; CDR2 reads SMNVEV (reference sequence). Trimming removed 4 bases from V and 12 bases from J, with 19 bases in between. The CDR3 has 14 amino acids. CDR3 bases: TGTGCCAGCAGTTCACCACCGTGGGGTATTGTGCAGTTCTTC. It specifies CASSSPPWGIVQFF.

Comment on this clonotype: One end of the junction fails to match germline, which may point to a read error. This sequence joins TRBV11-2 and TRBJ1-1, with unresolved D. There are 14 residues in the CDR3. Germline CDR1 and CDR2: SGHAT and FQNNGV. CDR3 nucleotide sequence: TGTTCCAGCCAGGCTCGGGTCCTGAACACTGAAGCTTTCTTT. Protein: CSSQARVLNTEAFF.

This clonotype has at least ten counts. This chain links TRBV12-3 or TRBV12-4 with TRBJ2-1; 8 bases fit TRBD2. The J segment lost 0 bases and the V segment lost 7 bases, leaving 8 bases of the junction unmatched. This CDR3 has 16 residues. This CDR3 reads CASIHIAGSSYNEQFF. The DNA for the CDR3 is TGTGCCAGCATCCACATAGCGGGGAGCTCCTACAATGAGCAGTTCTTC.

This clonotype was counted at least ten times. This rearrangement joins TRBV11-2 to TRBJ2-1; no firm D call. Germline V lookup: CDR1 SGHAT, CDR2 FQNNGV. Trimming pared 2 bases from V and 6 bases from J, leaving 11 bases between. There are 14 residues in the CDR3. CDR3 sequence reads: CASSLLRERNEQFF. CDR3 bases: TGTGCCAGCAGCTTATTAAGAGAACGCAATGAGCAGTTCTTC.